Listed here are 19 T cell receptor beta chains from one sample, sequenced in a study of cytomegalovirus exposure and HLA in healthy donors. 60 Vbeta and 13 Jbeta primers were used in PCR. Measured with immunoSEQ multiplex PCR; TCRdb has only the in-frame clones, and not every one. The sample gives about 150,000 clones, 65% to 85% of which show up once; over 6.5% is in the top ten. Material: PBMCs. The receptors were sampled from a man younger than 40 in good health and CMV-seronegative.

This clone was found a few times. The chain couples TRBV5-1 to TRBJ2-5; D unclear. Germline CDR1 reads SGHRS; CDR2 reads YFSETQ. The CDR3 is made up of 16 amino acids. V was clipped by 3 bases and J by 1 base, with 16 bases between them. Here the CDR3 DNA reads TGCGCCAGCAGCTCCCAAGGCGGTCTCCCCCAAGAGACCCAGTACTTC. Encoded protein: CASSSQGGLPQETQYF.

The CDR3 region has the DNA TGTGCCAGCAGCTCTTCAGAGAACACTGAAGCTTTCTTT. Encoded protein: CASSSSENTEAFF. This chain links TRBV7-9 with TRBJ1-1; D gene unclear. Germline V CDR1 and CDR2: SEHNR, FQNEAQ (reference sequence). V lost 4 bases to trimming and J lost 1 base, with 7 bases between them. There are 13 residues in the CDR3. The whole variable domain, filled in from reference TRBV7-9 and TRBJ1-1, reads DTGVSQNPRHKITKRGQNVTFRCDPISEHNRLYWYRQTLGQGPEFLTYFQNEAQLEKSRLLSDRFSAERPKGSFSTLEIQRTEQGDSAMYLCASSSSENTEAFFGQGTRLTVV.

This clone was seen a handful of times. The V call is TRBV5-6, the J call TRBJ1-1; weak D call: TRBD1 (6 bases). This CDR3 is 15 amino acids long. V dropped 0 bases and J dropped 6 bases, with 15 bases sitting between them. CDR1 and CDR2 from the germline V gene are SGHDT and YYEEEE. CDR3 loop: CASSLGGGGRAEAFF. The CDR3 DNA follows: TGTGCCAGCAGCTTGGGAGGCGGGGGCCGGGCTGAAGCTTTCTTT.

The gene calls are TRBV10-3 and TRBJ1-4, with D possibly being TRBD1 (5 bases). Per germline, CDR1 ENHRY and CDR2 SYGVKD. This CDR3 contains 16 residues. V was trimmed by 3 bases and J by 2 bases, leaving 13 bases between them. CDR3 nucleotide sequence: TGTGCCATCAGTGACTCAGGGATGGGGACTAATGAAAAACTGTTTTTT. This encodes CAISDSGMGTNEKLFF.

Only a few counts were recorded for this clone. The chain combines TRBV2 with TRBJ1-2; TRBD1 aligns across 10 bases. There are 14 residues in the CDR3. Per the germline V gene, CDR1 is SNHLY and CDR2 is FYNNEI. The trim removed 5 bases at V and 8 bases at J, leaving 8 bases unmatched. CDR3 loop: CASSSGTGARGYTF. The CDR3, as DNA: TGTGCCAGCAGTTCCGGGACAGGGGCTCGGGGCTACACCTTC.

Only one count was recorded for this clone. The rearrangement links TRBV11-2 to TRBJ2-5; 8 nucleotides line up with TRBD2. Trimming removed 5 bases from V and 2 bases from J; junction bases left unmatched: 10. The germline gives CDR1 SGHAT, CDR2 FQNNGV. The CDR3 has 16 residues. CDR3 region: CASSPGGGGGQETQYF. DNA for the CDR3: TGTGCCAGCAGCCCGGGGGGGGGAGGAGGACAAGAGACCCAGTACTTC. The full variable domain, in which reference TRBV11-2 and TRBJ2-5 provide the parts outside the CDR3, is EAGVAQSPRYKIIEKRQSVAFWCNPISGHATLYWYQQILGQGPKLLIQFQNNGVVDDSQLPKDRFSAERLKGVDSTLKIQPAKLEDSAVYLCASSPGGGGGQETQYFGPGTRLLVL.

The chain recombines TRBV7-2 with TRBJ2-7; 8 positions agree with TRBD1. V shed 4 bases and J 4 bases; nucleotides not matched to a gene: 6. CDR3 length: 14 amino acids. CDR1 and CDR2 (germline): SGHTA, FQGNSA. CDR3 protein: CASSSGTGDYEQYF. The CDR3 DNA sequence: TGTGCCAGCAGCTCGGGGACAGGCGATTACGAGCAGTACTTC.

V usage is TRBV28 and J usage is TRBJ1-5; 8 nucleotides align to TRBD1. The germline CDR1 and CDR2 sequences are MDHEN and SYDVKM. V shed 6 bases, J shed 6 bases, and the junction held 7 bases outside the gene matches. The CDR3 runs to 14 residues. The CDR3 is CASRDRVSGQPQHF. The CDR3 nucleotides read TGTGCCAGCAGGGACAGGGTGTCGGGTCAGCCCCAGCATTTT.

The chain employs TRBV6-6 and TRBJ2-5; 9 bases map to TRBD1. Germline V gene data show CDR1 as MNHNY and CDR2 as SVGAGI (reference sequence). V was pared by 5 bases and J by 1 base, with 2 bases of the junction left unmatched. The CDR3 has 14 residues. CDR3 in amino acids: CASSMTGGQETQYF. The CDR3 DNA sequence: TGTGCCAGCAGTATGACAGGGGGCCAAGAGACCCAGTACTTC.

This clone was found a few times. The chain employs TRBV5-1 and TRBJ1-6, with 7 bases lining up with TRBD1. The V and J ends lost 4 bases and 7 bases, in that order; junction bases with no gene match: 5. Germline values: CDR1 SGHRS, CDR2 YFSETQ. The CDR3 has 14 residues. The CDR3 sequence is CASSPRDRNSPLHF. CDR3 coding DNA: TGCGCCAGCAGCCCTCGGGACAGAAATTCACCCCTCCACTTT.

This rearrangement joins TRBV27 to TRBJ2-1, with TRBD1 matching over 11 bases. CDR3 length: 15 amino acids. The V and J ends lost 7 bases and 3 bases, in that order; junction bases with no gene match: 5. Germline CDR1 is MNHEY and CDR2 is SMNVEV (reference sequence). CDR3 sequence reads: CASTPGTGGYNEQFF. CDR3 nucleotide sequence: TGTGCCAGCACTCCCGGGACAGGGGGCTACAATGAGCAGTTCTTC.

A few counts support this clone. This chain joins TRBV27 and TRBJ2-2; no clear D. The CDR3 is 12 residues long. CDR1 is MNHEY, CDR2 SMNVEV, per germline (reference sequence). Trimming took off 6 bases at V and 6 bases at J, with 8 bases between the two ends. The CDR3: CASSSLPGELFF. The CDR3 DNA is TGTGCCAGCAGCTCACTGCCCGGGGAGCTGTTTTTT.

This chain links TRBV5-6 with TRBJ1-5, with 10 positions matching TRBD1. The CDR3 length is 15 residues. Germline V gene lookup returns CDR1 SGHDT and CDR2 YYEEEE. V shed 0 bases and J 4 bases; nucleotides not matched to a gene: 1. Here the CDR3 DNA reads TGTGCCAGCAGCTTGGCGGACAGGGGGAATCAGCCCCAGCATTTT. Translation: CASSLADRGNQPQHF.

The J gene is TRBJ1-1, the V gene TRBV5-1; TRBD1 might be the D (5 bases). Trimming shortened V by 4 bases and J by 7 bases, and 11 bases separated the two germline ends. The CDR3 totals 12 residues. From germline, CDR1 is SGHRS and CDR2 YFSETQ. CDR3 amino acids: CASSPDRGEAFF. The CDR3 DNA reads TGCGCCAGCAGCCCCGACAGAGGTGAAGCTTTCTTT.

J is TRBJ1-5 and V is TRBV7-9; D is unclear. Germline CDR1 reads SEHNR; CDR2 reads FQNEAQ (reference sequence). V shed 4 bases and J shed 0 bases, with 7 bases lying between them. The CDR3 is 14 residues long. Here the CDR3 DNA reads TGTGCCAGCAGCTCTACGAATAGCAATCAGCCCCAGCATTTT. Translated, it gives CASSSTNSNQPQHF.

The chain has TRBV29-1 and TRBJ2-1, with 8 bases lining up with TRBD1. Germline-derived CDR1 and CDR2 are SQVTM and ANQGSEA. V trimming: 7 bases; J trimming: 7 bases; junction bases outside the gene matches: 9. The CDR3 consists of 13 residues. The CDR3 DNA follows: TGCAGCGCTGACAGGGGCTGGGGGAATGAGCAGTTCTTC. Encoded protein: CSADRGWGNEQFF.

The chain combines TRBV11-2 with TRBJ2-2; 9 bases match TRBD2. V gave up 1 base and J gave up 9 bases; unmatched junction bases: 3. Germline V lookup: CDR1 SGHAT, CDR2 FQNNGV. The CDR3 loop spans 14 amino acids. CDR3 nucleotides: TGTGCCAGCAGCTTAGGACTAGCGGACCGGGAGCTGTTTTTT. Its translation: CASSLGLADRELFF.

About this clone: Additional DNA sequences in this sample encode the identical CDR3. The V gene is TRBV15, the J gene TRBJ2-2; possibly TRBD2 for D (6 bases). Trimming shortened V by 3 bases and J by 1 base, and 9 bases separated the two germline ends. CDR1 and CDR2 from the germline V gene are LNHNV and YYDKDF (reference sequence). This CDR3 comprises 15 residues. CDR3 protein: CATSSGGRNTGELFF. The CDR3 region has the DNA TGTGCCACCAGCAGTGGAGGGCGGAACACCGGGGAGCTGTTTTTT.

The chain links TRBV6-6 to TRBJ2-7; D perhaps matches TRBD1 (5 bases). The CDR3 has 11 residues. Germline V gives CDR1 MNHNY, CDR2 SVGAGI (reference sequence). The V end lost 5 bases, the J end lost 5 bases, and 7 bases lay between the germline ends. DNA for the CDR3: TGTGCCAGCAGTCCCAGGGACGAGCAGTACTTC. This sequence encodes CASSPRDEQYF.